A selection of T cell receptor beta chains follows, all from one sample in a study of vaccination effects on CD4 cells after COVID-19. These receptors are not linked to any known antigen. Generated by immunoSEQ multiplex PCR, the TCRdb table keeps only in-frame clones and is missing some. The table shows roughly 53,000 clones, with roughly 79% occurring only once. The sequencing here drew on CD4+ T cells from PBMCs cultured with HCoV-OC43 spike peptides, taken before COVID-19 vaccination. These receptors were collected from a human donor who received a COVID-19 vaccine. Both conserved end residues are part of each CDR3. The D gene is left open where the match is weak. Size is stated for part of the rows, as once, few or many counts, or as a class when the clone is expanded.

V gene	D gene	clone size	J gene	CDR3 protein	CDR3 DNA
TRBV25-1	TRBD1	NA	TRBJ2-2	CASSRTGVNTGELFF	TGTGCCAGCAGTAGAACAGGGGTGAACACCGGGGAGCTGTTTTTT
TRBV6-5	NA	NA	TRBJ1-1	CASSRQGGTEAFF	TGTGCCAGCAGCCGACAAGGGGGGACTGAAGCTTTCTTT
TRBV2	NA	NA	TRBJ1-1	CASTEQWGSTEAFF	TGTGCCAGCACCGAGCAGTGGGGAAGCACTGAAGCTTTCTTT
TRBV6-6	TRBD1	NA	TRBJ1-5	CASSYEGALSNQPQHF	TGTGCCAGCAGTTACGAGGGGGCGTTGAGCAATCAGCCCCAGCATTTT
TRBV5-1	NA	NA	TRBJ2-5	CASSLSLSGVRETQYF	TGCGCCAGCAGCTTGAGCTTATCGGGGGTCAGGGAGACCCAGTACTTC
TRBV10-3	TRBD1	NA	TRBJ2-3	CAISPLMGQNTDTQYF	TGTGCCATCAGTCCGCTCATGGGACAGAACACAGATACGCAGTATTTT
TRBV18	NA	NA	TRBJ2-6	CASSLKSISGANVLTF	TGTGCCAGCTCACTTAAATCGATCTCTGGGGCCAACGTCCTGACTTTC
TRBV5-1	NA	once	TRBJ1-4	CASSLGSQGNEKLFF	TGCGCCAGCAGCTTAGGAAGTCAGGGTAATGAAAAACTGTTTTTT
TRBV5-5	NA	NA	TRBJ2-3	CASSEEVRGRDTDTQYF	TGTGCCAGCAGCGAGGAGGTTCGGGGCCGGGACACAGATACGCAGTATTTT
TRBV10-1	NA	NA	TRBJ1-2	CASPPRGSPSNYGYTF	TGCGCCAGCCCCCCCCGCGGCAGCCCATCTAACTATGGCTACACCTTC
TRBV12-3/TRBV12-4	NA	NA	TRBJ1-2	CASSSRGFRGYTF	TGTGCCAGCAGTTCTAGGGGGTTTCGTGGCTACACCTTC
TRBV15	NA	NA	TRBJ1-2	CATSRDRRVQYGYTF	TGTGCCACCAGCAGAGATCGCAGGGTACAATATGGCTACACCTTC
TRBV9	NA	NA	TRBJ1-3	CASSRQSSGNTIYF	TGTGCCAGCAGCCGTCAGAGCTCTGGAAACACCATATATTTT
TRBV29-1	NA	NA	TRBJ1-1	CSVEGHGITEAFF	TGCAGCGTTGAAGGTCACGGGATAACTGAAGCTTTCTTT
TRBV4-1	NA	NA	TRBJ2-2	CASSQATRGFGGELFF	TGCGCCAGCAGCCAAGCGACCAGGGGCTTCGGCGGGGAGCTGTTTTTT
TRBV7-7	TRBD2	NA	TRBJ2-3	CASSLTERGSTDTQYF	TGTGCCAGCAGCTTAACGGAGCGGGGGAGCACAGATACGCAGTATTTT
TRBV7-9	NA	NA	TRBJ1-2	CASGSQGGYYGYTF	TGTGCCAGCGGCTCCCAAGGGGGGTACTATGGCTACACCTTC
TRBV5-1	NA	NA	TRBJ1-1	CASSFGRNTEAFF	TGCGCCAGCAGCTTTGGACGGAACACTGAAGCTTTCTTT
TRBV7-3	NA	NA	TRBJ2-1	CASSLVSTTYNEQFF	TGTGCCAGCAGCTTAGTGAGTACCACCTACAATGAGCAGTTCTTC
TRBV24-1	TRBD2	NA	TRBJ2-2	CATSGKAGGTGELFF	TGTGCCACCAGTGGTAAAGCGGGGGGCACCGGGGAGCTGTTTTTT
TRBV6-6	NA	NA	TRBJ2-1	CASSKQGYNEQFF	TGTGCCAGCAGTAAACAGGGCTACAATGAGCAGTTCTTC
TRBV6-5	NA	NA	TRBJ2-2	CASSRDLRTGELFF	TGTGCCAGCAGCCGGGACCTTCGCACCGGGGAGCTGTTTTTT
TRBV7-9	NA	NA	TRBJ1-6	CASSLRDYNSPLHF	TGTGCCAGCAGCTTACGGGACTATAATTCACCCCTCCACTTT
TRBV7-3	NA	NA	TRBJ2-6	CASSYSGVSGANVLTF	TGTGCCAGCAGCTACTCAGGGGTGTCTGGGGCCAACGTCCTGACTTTC
TRBV5-1	NA	NA	TRBJ2-2	CASSPRPAGGELFF	TGCGCCAGCAGCCCCCGACCTGCGGGGGGGGAGCTGTTTTTT
TRBV29-1	TRBD2	few	TRBJ2-5	CSVAYGGAGETQYF	TGCAGCGTAGCGTACGGGGGGGCCGGGGAGACCCAGTACTTC
TRBV7-8	NA	NA	TRBJ2-3	CASSLAGQGGYTQYF	TGTGCCAGCAGCTTAGCCGGGCAGGGTGGTTATACGCAGTATTTT
TRBV3-1/TRBV3-2	NA	once	TRBJ2-6	CASSQRRAGAGANVLTF	TGTGCCAGCAGCCAACGCCGAGCAGGGGCTGGGGCCAACGTCCTGACTTTC
TRBV19	NA	NA	TRBJ1-2	CATSERANYGYTF	TGTGCCACCTCAGAACGAGCTAACTATGGCTACACCTTC
TRBV7-3	NA	few	TRBJ2-2	CASSHLTGELFF	TGTGCCAGCAGCCACTTAACCGGGGAGCTGTTTTTT
TRBV15	TRBD2	NA	TRBJ2-3	CATSRELATSGGTDTQYF	TGTGCCACCAGCAGAGAACTTGCGACTAGCGGGGGAACAGATACGCAGTATTTT
TRBV5-1	NA	NA	TRBJ1-6	CASSDGYSPLHF	TGCGCCAGCAGCGATGGGTATTCACCCCTCCACTTT
TRBV28	TRBD1	few	TRBJ1-2	CASRPTGGGYGYTF	TGTGCCAGCAGGCCGACAGGGGGTGGCTATGGCTACACCTTC
TRBV20-1	NA	NA	TRBJ1-2	CSAQGSDGYTF	TGCAGTGCTCAGGGGTCGGACGGCTACACCTTC
TRBV7-3	TRBD2	once	TRBJ2-1	CASSPKVAGLAGIMDEQFF	TGTGCCAGCAGCCCAAAGGTGGCGGGACTAGCGGGGATAATGGATGAGCAGTTCTTC
TRBV7-2	NA	NA	TRBJ1-5	CASSYRLAQPQHF	TGTGCCAGCAGCTACAGGTTGGCTCAGCCCCAGCATTTT
TRBV24-1	TRBD1	few	TRBJ1-5	CATSDPTGPGNQPQHF	TGTGCCACCAGTGACCCGACAGGGCCAGGCAATCAGCCCCAGCATTTT
TRBV5-1	NA	once	TRBJ2-1	CASSLIRQGSYNEQFF	TGCGCCAGCAGCTTGATTCGCCAGGGGTCCTACAATGAGCAGTTCTTC
TRBV7-2	NA	few	TRBJ1-6	CASSLGAYNSPLHF	TGTGCCAGCAGCTTGGGGGCCTATAATTCACCCCTCCACTTT
TRBV5-1	NA	NA	TRBJ2-5	CASRIQETQYF	TGCGCCAGCAGAATTCAAGAGACCCAGTACTTC
TRBV6-1	TRBD2	NA	TRBJ2-5	CASSEIAGRDVETQYF	TGTGCCAGCAGTGAAATAGCGGGGAGAGATGTAGAGACCCAGTACTTC